This TCR beta chain was sequenced during a study of shared clonotypes between healthy human individuals. General observations from the study: About 5% of naive CD4 clonotypes were shared across a few donors.

Regarding this clone: Its antigen is as yet unknown.

A CD45RA+ naive subset and a CD45RA-negative memory subset were split from CD4+ cells. Original handling: Junction-only immunoSEQ data arrived without quality scores, meaning filtering differed. TCRdb keeps only in-frame clones here, not all; method: immunoSEQ multiplex PCR. V, J and clone size are taken as reported in that table, and D and trimming were inferred from the DNA itself. The sample includes hundreds of thousands of clones, less than 96% of them seen just once. V was clipped by 7 bases and J by 0 bases, with 10 bases between them. CDR1 is MDHEN and CDR2 is SYDVKM in the germline V gene. The length of the CDR3 is 15 residues.

The material sequenced was naive CD4+ T cells sorted from blood. The sample's subset: CD45RA+ positively selected. This sequence originates from a woman aged 25 to 39 in good health. The chain joins TRBV28 to TRBJ2-6, with D uncertain. This chain's CDR3 is CASTLSPSGANVLTF. The CDR3 DNA follows: TGTGCCAGCACACTCTCTCCCTCTGGGGCCAACGTCCTGACTTTC.